Detailed here is one TCR beta chain. The antigen is not known. Patients all relapsed after autologous stem cell transplantation, and there was variation in brentuximab vedotin exposure. This sample was included in a study of PD-1 blockade in classical Hodgkin lymphoma. General observations from the study: Newly diagnosed patients and complete responders had comparable diversity at baseline. At C4D1, TCR diversity had climbed significantly for CD4+ cells, though not for CD8+ cells. Reports described newly diagnosed patients as having lower baseline TCR diversity than healthy donors.

Sequenced by immunoSEQ multiplex PCR; TCRdb stores in-frame clones only, minus some. Here the sample spans more than 25,000 clones, roughly 70% being singletons. The germline gives CDR1 SEHNR, CDR2 FQNEAQ (reference sequence). V was clipped by 5 bases and J by 6 bases, with 8 bases between them. The CDR3 extends over 12 amino acids. The sequence was obtained from a human donor with classical Hodgkin lymphoma. The chain carries TRBV7-9 and TRBJ2-1, with unresolved D. The sequences come from peripheral blood mononuclear cells (PBMCs), collected before the second cycle of nivolumab. The CDR3 DNA is TGTGCCAGCAGCCCACCTTTCAATGAGCAGTTCTTC. Protein: CASSPPFNEQFF.